Below are 7 T cell receptor beta chains sequenced from a single sample in a study of shared clonotypes between healthy human individuals. This table comes from immunoSEQ multiplex PCR, and its TCRdb copy is limited to in-frame clones, with some not included. Among roughly 2.5 million clones listed, more than 90% were seen once. The source material was naive CD4+ T cells sorted from blood. The subset was: CD45RA+ positively selected. The receptor set was obtained from a man between 18 and 29 years old in good health.

As DNA, the CDR3 is TGCGCCAGCAGCTTGGCGGGACAGGCTTCGAATGAGCAGTTCTTC. It yields the protein CASSLAGQASNEQFF. The genes are TRBV5-1 and TRBJ2-1; 8 positions match TRBD1. The CDR3 has 15 amino acids. Germline trimming cut 0 bases from V and 7 bases from J; bases unmatched to any gene: 6. Germline CDR1 reads SGHRS; CDR2 reads YFSETQ.

This sequence joins TRBV6-7 and TRBJ2-5; D may match TRBD1 or TRBD2 (5 bases each). TRBV6-7 is noted as an ORF with a role that remains uncertain. V lost 5 bases and J 1 base, leaving 11 bases between the germline ends. The CDR3 runs 14 residues. The CDR3 sequence is CASSDWGIQETQYF. CDR3 sequence (DNA): TGTGCCAGCAGTGACTGGGGGATCCAAGAGACCCAGTACTTC.

V gene TRBV7-2 combines with J gene TRBJ2-7; no definite D call. V dropped 1 base and J dropped 2 bases, with 9 bases sitting between them. The CDR3 consists of 14 residues. The germline gives CDR1 SGHTA, CDR2 FQGNSA. The CDR3 nucleotides read TGTGCCAGCAGCTTAGTTCGAGGCCCCTACGAGCAGTACTTC. It specifies CASSLVRGPYEQYF.

This chain connects TRBV28 to TRBJ2-7; 11 nucleotides match TRBD1. The germline V gene has CDR1 MDHEN and CDR2 SYDVKM. V was pared by 2 bases and J by 6 bases, with 9 bases of the junction left unmatched. The CDR3 has 16 amino acids. The CDR3 sequence: CASSLLPGTGGFEQYF. The CDR3 DNA follows: TGTGCCAGCAGTTTACTTCCCGGGACAGGGGGTTTCGAGCAGTACTTC.

The chain couples TRBV29-1 to TRBJ2-3; D uncertain. This CDR3 is built from 11 residues. Trimming cost V 5 bases and J 2 bases, with 5 bases left between them. The germline V gene has CDR1 SQVTM and CDR2 ANQGSEA. DNA of the CDR3: TGCAGCGTTAAGGTCACAGATACGCAGTATTTT. It is translated as CSVKVTDTQYF.

The chain employs TRBV28 and TRBJ2-3, with D possibly matching TRBD2 (6 bases). The germline V gene has CDR1 MDHEN and CDR2 SYDVKM. V was cut by 5 bases and J by 1 base, with 13 bases left in between. The length of the CDR3 is 15 residues. The chain's CDR3 is CASSRSPGGTDTQYF. DNA of the CDR3: TGTGCCAGCAGTCGGAGCCCGGGGGGCACAGATACGCAGTATTTT.

The chain couples TRBV7-9 to TRBJ1-2; D remains unclear. The CDR3 runs to 16 residues. V gave up 1 base and J gave up 4 bases, with 16 bases separating them. Germline V gene data show CDR1 as SEHNR and CDR2 as FQNEAQ (reference sequence). In DNA, the CDR3 is TGTGCCAGCAGCTTAGATGAGTCGGCAGGATCCTATGGCTACACCTTC. Encoded protein: CASSLDESAGSYGYTF.